Listed below are T cell receptor beta chains from one sample, sequenced in a study of T cell responses to AZD1222 COVID-19 vaccine. Sequencing was performed with immunoSEQ multiplex PCR; in TCRdb, only in-frame clones are kept and a portion is missing. The sample holds over 130,000 clones, around nine tenths seen once. The sequences come from peripheral blood, collected on day 0 of AZD1222 vaccination. These receptor sequences come from an adult in good health. Both conserved end residues are part of each CDR3. Fields, in order: J gene, D gene, V gene, CDR3 protein. D genes are given only for firm matches.

TRBJ2-6,.,TRBV3-1/TRBV3-2,CASSQKARAGANVLTF
TRBJ1-2,TRBD1,TRBV28,CASSTGQGSQGYTF
TRBJ1-2,.,TRBV13,CASSFYPSNYGYTF
TRBJ1-2,TRBD1,TRBV9,CASSVRTGSGVRDYGYTF
TRBJ2-1,TRBD2,TRBV24-1,CATSDLSGRALNEQFF
TRBJ1-2,.,TRBV7-8,CASSANRDGYTF
TRBJ2-2,.,TRBV27,CASSHSSFTGELFF
TRBJ1-2,.,TRBV27,CASSLSGHYGYTF
TRBJ2-7,TRBD1,TRBV20-1,CSASGGGTGDYEQYF
TRBJ2-7,.,TRBV28,CASTAGYEQYF
TRBJ1-6,.,TRBV27,CASSLSPQSSYNSPLHF
TRBJ2-7,.,TRBV6-1,CASSEALAYVPYEQYF
TRBJ2-2,TRBD2,TRBV11-3,CASSLVSGGVNTGELFF
TRBJ2-1,TRBD2,TRBV24-1,CATSDPAGGYNEQFF
TRBJ2-5,.,TRBV6-5,CASTTNVRYKETQYF
TRBJ2-7,TRBD2,TRBV6-1,CASSGHGFGGGSSYEQYF
TRBJ2-1,TRBD2,TRBV5-6,CASSRRGGSYNEQFF
TRBJ1-4,.,TRBV18,CASSPRQQNEKLFF
TRBJ1-4,.,TRBV5-1,CASSLAGTLNNEKLFF
TRBJ1-2,.,TRBV7-8,CASSYEAARGYTF
TRBJ1-1,.,TRBV7-6,CASSLDRDTEAFF
TRBJ2-2,.,TRBV6-5,CASSFRGSGELFF